The sequence of this T cell receptor (beta chain) was determined in a study of CD8 T cells in Susac syndrome. Sequencing of TCR beta, carried out with a high-throughput approach, was applied to CD8+ and CD4+ T cells from the blood. Random hexamers were used to reverse transcribe roughly 0.5 to 1 ug of RNA. TCRdb re-analysed the immunoSEQ multiplex PCR reads in MiXCR, keeping a single row per CDR3 protein. The profile shows fewer than 85,000 distinct CDR3 sequences, about 95% of them singletons. This clonotype originated in a human donor with multiple sclerosis. Sequenced sample: CD8+ T cells from PBMCs.

CDR3 DNA: TGTGCCAGCAGTTTCAAAGGCCGGGCCGAGCAGTACTTC. Encoded protein: CASSFKGRAEQYF. This chain links TRBV4-2 with TRBJ2-7, with D unresolved. This CDR3 has 13 amino acids. V gave up 6 bases and J gave up 6 bases, with 15 bases separating them. Germline CDR1 reads LGHNA; CDR2 reads YNFKEQ.